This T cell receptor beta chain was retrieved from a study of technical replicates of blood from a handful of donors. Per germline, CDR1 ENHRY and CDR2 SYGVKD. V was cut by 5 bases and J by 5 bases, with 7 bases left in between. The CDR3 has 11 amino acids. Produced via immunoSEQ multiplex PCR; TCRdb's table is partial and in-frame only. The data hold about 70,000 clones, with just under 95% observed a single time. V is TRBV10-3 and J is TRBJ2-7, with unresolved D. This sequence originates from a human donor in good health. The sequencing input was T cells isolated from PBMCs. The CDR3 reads CAISTLDEQYF. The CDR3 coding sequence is TGTGCCATCAGTACTTTGGACGAGCAGTACTTC.